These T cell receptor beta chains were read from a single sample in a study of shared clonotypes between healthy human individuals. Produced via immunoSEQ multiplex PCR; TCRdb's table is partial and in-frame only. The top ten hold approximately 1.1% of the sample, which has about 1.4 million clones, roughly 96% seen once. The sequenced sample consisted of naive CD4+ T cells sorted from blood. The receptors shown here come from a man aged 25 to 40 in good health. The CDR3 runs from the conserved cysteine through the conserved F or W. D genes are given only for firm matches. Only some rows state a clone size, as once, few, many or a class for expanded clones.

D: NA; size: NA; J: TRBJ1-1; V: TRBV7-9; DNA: TGTGCCAGCAGCTTATATTCTGAGAGCAGGGATGGAGCTTTCTTT; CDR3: CASSLYSESRDGAFF
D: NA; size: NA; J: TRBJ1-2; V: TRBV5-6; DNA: TGTGCCAGCAGGGAGGTTCCCGTTGGGCTTTCCTATGGCTACACCTTC; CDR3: CASREVPVGLSYGYTF
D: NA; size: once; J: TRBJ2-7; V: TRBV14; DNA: TGTGCCAGCAGCCTCATCAGGGACGAGCAGTACTTC; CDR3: CASSLIRDEQYF
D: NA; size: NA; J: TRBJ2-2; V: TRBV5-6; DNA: TGTGCCAGCAGCTTGGCCGGATGGATCCAGGCCGGGGAGCTGTTTTTT; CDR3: CASSLAGWIQAGELFF
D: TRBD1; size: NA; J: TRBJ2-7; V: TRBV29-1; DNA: TGCAGCGTTTACAAGGACAGGGGTTACGAGCAGTACTTC; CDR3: CSVYKDRGYEQYF
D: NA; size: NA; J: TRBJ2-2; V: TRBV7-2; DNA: TGTGCCAGCAGCTCCGAGACCCCGAACACCGGGGAGCTGTTTTTT; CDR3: CASSSETPNTGELFF
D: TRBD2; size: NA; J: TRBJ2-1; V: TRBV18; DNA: TGTGCCAGCTCACCGCGGGAGGTTTACAATGAGCAGTTCTTC; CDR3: CASSPREVYNEQFF
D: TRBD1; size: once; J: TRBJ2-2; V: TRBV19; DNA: TGTGCCAGTAGTCATCGGGACAGGGGGCTTAGGGAGCTGTTTTTT; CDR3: CASSHRDRGLRELFF
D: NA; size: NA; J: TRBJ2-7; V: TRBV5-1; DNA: TGCGCCAGCAGCTCGAATTTAGGATACGAGCAGTACTTC; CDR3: CASSSNLGYEQYF
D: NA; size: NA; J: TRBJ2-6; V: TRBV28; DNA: TGTGCCAGCAGTTTCCCCCTGGGGATTTCGTCTTTC; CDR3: CASSFPLGISSF
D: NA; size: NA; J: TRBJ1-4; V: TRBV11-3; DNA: TGTGCCAGCAGCTTAGCAGGACCAACTAATGAAAAACTGTTTTTT; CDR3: CASSLAGPTNEKLFF
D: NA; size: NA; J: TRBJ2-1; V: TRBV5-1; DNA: TGCGCCAGCAGCCCGATAAGCCACCGCAATGAGCAGTTCTTC; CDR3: CASSPISHRNEQFF
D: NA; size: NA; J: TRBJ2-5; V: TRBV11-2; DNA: TGTGCCAGCAGCCTTACCTGGTCCGGGGAGACCCAGTACTTC; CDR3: CASSLTWSGETQYF
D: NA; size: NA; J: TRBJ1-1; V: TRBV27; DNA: TGTGCCAAACCGAAAATGTGGGACTTCGGAATGGGGCTTAACACTGAAGCTTTCTTT; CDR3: CAKPKMWDFGMGLNTEAFF